This TCR beta chain was captured in a study of T cell changes during pregnancy in multiple sclerosis. Germline CDR1 and CDR2: LGHNA and YNFKEQ. This CDR3 spans 17 amino acids. V was pared by 0 bases and J by 5 bases, with 10 bases of the junction left unmatched. Clones were sequenced by immunoSEQ multiplex PCR, and TCRdb holds only the in-frame ones, with some missing. The sample comprises tens of thousands of clones, more than 80% of which are singletons, and roughly 1.2% rests with the top ten. Sequencing was performed on peripheral blood, taken in the third trimester of pregnancy. This chain joins TRBV4-2 and TRBJ1-2; 9 bases are shared with TRBD1. This sequence was found in a female donor with multiple sclerosis, enrolled in a pregnancy study. Here the CDR3 DNA reads TGTGCCAGCAGCCAAGACCAAGACGCGACAGGGGGTTATGGCTACACCTTC. Translated: CASSQDQDATGGYGYTF.